This is a list of T cell receptor beta chains from one sample in a study of blood T cell repertoires in COVID-19. Method: immunoSEQ multiplex PCR; TCRdb's copy keeps in-frame clones and lacks some. Of a few hundred thousand clones in the sample, about nine tenths were seen once. The sample taken for sequencing was PBMCs or T cells enriched from blood (not recorded which). All receptors derive from a woman in her late teens or twenties who had recovered from COVID-19. CDR3s include the opening cysteine and the closing phenylalanine or tryptophan. Each record gives: J gene, V gene, CDR3 protein.

J gene: TRBJ1-6; V gene: TRBV6-5; CDR3 protein: CASGGGSTYNSPLHF
J gene: TRBJ1-6; V gene: TRBV27; CDR3 protein: CASSLGQGVNSPLHF
J gene: TRBJ1-3; V gene: TRBV7-9; CDR3 protein: CASSDPQQPGVFSGNTIYF
J gene: TRBJ1-1; V gene: TRBV20-1; CDR3 protein: CSASRVSYTEAFF
J gene: TRBJ1-2; V gene: TRBV11-2; CDR3 protein: CASSPWDRVNYGYTF
J gene: TRBJ2-3; V gene: TRBV10-3; CDR3 protein: CAISPSLGLAGTSTDTQYF
J gene: TRBJ1-3; V gene: TRBV18; CDR3 protein: CASSPGQDISGNTIYF
J gene: TRBJ1-2; V gene: TRBV3-1/TRBV3-2; CDR3 protein: CASSQDRGGYTF
J gene: TRBJ1-1; V gene: TRBV2; CDR3 protein: CASSGPGGLNTEAFF
J gene: TRBJ1-4; V gene: TRBV30; CDR3 protein: CAWSRRGNEKLFF
J gene: TRBJ1-1; V gene: TRBV10-3; CDR3 protein: CAISVQGANTEAFF
J gene: TRBJ2-2; V gene: TRBV28; CDR3 protein: CASMYEDTGELFF
J gene: TRBJ1-6; V gene: TRBV7-9; CDR3 protein: CASSLVHRQGDGSPLHF
J gene: TRBJ2-1; V gene: TRBV19; CDR3 protein: CASSSRASGGVAHNEQFF
J gene: TRBJ1-2; V gene: TRBV2; CDR3 protein: CASSGQGFGYGYTF
J gene: TRBJ2-7; V gene: TRBV9; CDR3 protein: CASSQPGQGGHEQYF
J gene: TRBJ2-7; V gene: TRBV24-1; CDR3 protein: CATSDPRGYEQYF
J gene: TRBJ2-7; V gene: TRBV20-1; CDR3 protein: CSAGGTYEQYF
J gene: TRBJ2-3; V gene: TRBV24-1; CDR3 protein: CATSESGESTDTQYF
J gene: TRBJ2-7; V gene: TRBV19; CDR3 protein: CASRGGLAGGPAYEQYF
J gene: TRBJ2-5; V gene: TRBV5-1; CDR3 protein: CASSAGTSGSRETQYF
J gene: TRBJ1-6; V gene: TRBV24-1; CDR3 protein: CATSDSYRGEPLHF
J gene: TRBJ2-5; V gene: TRBV13; CDR3 protein: CASSLYSGQGGETQYF
J gene: TRBJ1-2; V gene: TRBV25-1; CDR3 protein: CASGPQGPPPLYGYTF
J gene: TRBJ1-1; V gene: TRBV28; CDR3 protein: CASRPEKGSNTEAFF
J gene: TRBJ2-2; V gene: TRBV2; CDR3 protein: CASRQGQHPNTGELFF
J gene: TRBJ1-3; V gene: TRBV4-1; CDR3 protein: CASSQDVGPGNTIYF
J gene: TRBJ1-4; V gene: TRBV5-1; CDR3 protein: CASSGRPPGNNEKLFF
J gene: TRBJ2-7; V gene: TRBV28; CDR3 protein: CASSPPGLAPQYF
J gene: TRBJ1-4; V gene: TRBV6-5; CDR3 protein: CASSLLPGHGGEKLFF
J gene: TRBJ1-4; V gene: TRBV7-9; CDR3 protein: CASSSTKGQGNEKLFF
J gene: TRBJ1-4; V gene: TRBV27; CDR3 protein: CASSQTAPRRGTNEKLFF
J gene: TRBJ1-6; V gene: TRBV7-3; CDR3 protein: CASSLGTVNSPLHF
J gene: TRBJ1-1; V gene: TRBV20-1; CDR3 protein: CSASPPTGMNTEAFF
J gene: TRBJ2-3; V gene: TRBV2; CDR3 protein: CASSRLAGNTDTQYF
J gene: TRBJ1-1; V gene: TRBV19; CDR3 protein: CASSTGGQGNTEAFF
J gene: TRBJ2-2; V gene: TRBV2; CDR3 protein: CASDRVGGELFF
J gene: TRBJ2-3; V gene: TRBV6-5; CDR3 protein: CASSGSTDTQYF
J gene: TRBJ1-3; V gene: TRBV30; CDR3 protein: CAWIWGGGNTIYF
J gene: TRBJ2-3; V gene: TRBV3-1/TRBV3-2; CDR3 protein: CASSQGGTSGPQYF
J gene: TRBJ2-7; V gene: TRBV5-1; CDR3 protein: CASSLGLAGANSYEQYF
J gene: TRBJ1-1; V gene: TRBV6-5; CDR3 protein: CASSDRQNTEAFF